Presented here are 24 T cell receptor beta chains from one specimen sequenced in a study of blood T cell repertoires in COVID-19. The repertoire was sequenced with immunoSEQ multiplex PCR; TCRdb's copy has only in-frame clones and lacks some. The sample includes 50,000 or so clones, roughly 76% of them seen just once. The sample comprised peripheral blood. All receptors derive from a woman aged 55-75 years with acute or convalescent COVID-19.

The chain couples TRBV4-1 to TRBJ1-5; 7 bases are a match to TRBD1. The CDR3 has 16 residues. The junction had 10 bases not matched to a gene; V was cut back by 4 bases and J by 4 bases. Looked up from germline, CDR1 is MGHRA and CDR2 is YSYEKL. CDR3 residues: CASSRTGTADNQPQHF. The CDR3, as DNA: TGCGCCAGCAGCCGGACCGGGACAGCCGATAATCAGCCCCAGCATTTT.

The CDR3 sequence is CASTGGTRSGNTIYF. In DNA form, the CDR3 reads TGTGCCAGCACGGGGGGGACCCGGTCTGGAAACACCATATATTTT. This rearrangement joins TRBV2 to TRBJ1-3, with D tentatively TRBD1 (5 bases). Germline CDR1 is SNHLY and CDR2 is FYNNEI. The CDR3 covers 15 residues. The V gene lost 7 bases and the J gene lost 1 base, with 14 bases spanning the gap. Looking up the rest from reference TRBV2 and TRBJ1-3 gives the full variable domain: EPEVTQTPSHQVTQMGQEVILRCVPISNHLYFYWYRQILGQKVEFLVSFYNNEISEKSEIFDDQFSVERPDGSNFTLKIRSTKLEDSAMYFCASTGGTRSGNTIYFGEGSWLTVV.

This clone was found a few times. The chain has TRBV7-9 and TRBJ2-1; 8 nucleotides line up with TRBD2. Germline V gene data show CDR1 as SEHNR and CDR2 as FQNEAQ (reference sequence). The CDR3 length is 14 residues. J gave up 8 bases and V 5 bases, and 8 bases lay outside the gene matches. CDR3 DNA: TGTGCCAGCAGCCCGCAGCGGGAGTGGGATGAGCAGTTCTTC. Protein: CASSPQREWDEQFF.

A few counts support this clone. Here the CDR3 reads CASSLRHEQFF. The DNA for the CDR3 is TGTGCCAGCAGCTTAAGACACGAGCAGTTCTTC. V and J are TRBV5-8 and TRBJ2-1; D ambiguous. This CDR3 is 11 amino acids long. Trimming pared 2 bases from V and 10 bases from J, leaving 7 bases between. The germline V gene has CDR1 SGHTS and CDR2 YDEGEE.

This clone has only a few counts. CDR3 in amino acids: CASHGTFYGYTF. For the CDR3, the DNA is TGTGCCAGCCATGGCACCTTCTATGGCTACACCTTC. The rearrangement links TRBV28 to TRBJ1-2; D gene uncertain. In germline, CDR1 is MDHEN, CDR2 SYDVKM. CDR3 length: 12 residues. Trimming took 8 bases from V and 4 from J, leaving 11 bases between them.

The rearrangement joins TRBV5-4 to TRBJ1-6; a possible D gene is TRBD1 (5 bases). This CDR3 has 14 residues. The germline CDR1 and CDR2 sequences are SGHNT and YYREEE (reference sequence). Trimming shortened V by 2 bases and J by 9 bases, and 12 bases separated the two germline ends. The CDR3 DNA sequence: TGTGCCAGCAGCTTCGGGGGAACAAGTTCACCCCTCCACTTT. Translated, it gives CASSFGGTSSPLHF. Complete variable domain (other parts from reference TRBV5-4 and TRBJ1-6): ETGVTQSPTHLIKTRGQQVTLRCSSQSGHNTVSWYQQALGQGPQFIFQYYREEENGRGNFPPRFSGLQFPNYSSELNVNALELDDSALYLCASSFGGTSSPLHFGNGTRLTVT.

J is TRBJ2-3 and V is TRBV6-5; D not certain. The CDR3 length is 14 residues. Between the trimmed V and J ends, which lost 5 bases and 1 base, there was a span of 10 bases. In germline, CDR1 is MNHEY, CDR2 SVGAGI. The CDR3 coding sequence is TGTGCCAGCAGTCTGCGGTACGGCACAGATACGCAGTATTTT. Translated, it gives CASSLRYGTDTQYF.

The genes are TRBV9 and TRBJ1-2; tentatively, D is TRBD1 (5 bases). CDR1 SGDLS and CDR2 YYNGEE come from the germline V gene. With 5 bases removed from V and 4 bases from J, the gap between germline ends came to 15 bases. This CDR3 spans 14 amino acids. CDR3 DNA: TGTGCCAGCAGGGGGGACCAGGAGGGCTATGGCTACACCTTC. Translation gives CASRGDQEGYGYTF. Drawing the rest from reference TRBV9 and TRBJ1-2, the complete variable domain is DSGVTQTPKHLITATGQRVTLRCSPRSGDLSVYWYQQSLDQGLQFLIQYYNGEERAKGNILERFSAQQFPDLHSELNLSSLELGDSALYFCASRGDQEGYGYTFGSGTRLTVV.

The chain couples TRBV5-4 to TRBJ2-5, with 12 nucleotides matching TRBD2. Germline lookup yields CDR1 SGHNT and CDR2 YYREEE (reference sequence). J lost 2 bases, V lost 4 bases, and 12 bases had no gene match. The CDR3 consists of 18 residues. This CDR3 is CASSLDLAGGGRQETQYF. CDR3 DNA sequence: TGTGCCAGCAGCCTAGACCTAGCGGGAGGGGGGCGTCAAGAGACCCAGTACTTC.

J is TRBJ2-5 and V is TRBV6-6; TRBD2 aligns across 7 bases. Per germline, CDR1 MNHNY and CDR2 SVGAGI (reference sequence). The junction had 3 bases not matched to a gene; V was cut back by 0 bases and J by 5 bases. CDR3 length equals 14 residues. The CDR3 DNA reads TGTGCCAGCAGTTACTCGGGGAGGGCGGAGACCCAGTACTTC. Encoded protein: CASSYSGRAETQYF.

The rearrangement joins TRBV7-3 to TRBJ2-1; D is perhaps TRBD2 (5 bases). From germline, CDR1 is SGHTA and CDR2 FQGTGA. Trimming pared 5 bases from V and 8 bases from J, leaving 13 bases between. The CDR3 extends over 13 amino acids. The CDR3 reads CASSITSTHEQFF. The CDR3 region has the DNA TGTGCCAGCAGCATTACTAGTACCCATGAGCAGTTCTTC. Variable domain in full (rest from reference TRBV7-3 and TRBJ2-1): GAGVSQTPSNKVTEKGKYVELRCDPISGHTALYWYRQSLGQGPEFLIYFQGTGAADDSGLPNDRFFAVRPEGSVSTLKIQRTERGDSAVYLCASSITSTHEQFFGPGTRLTVL.

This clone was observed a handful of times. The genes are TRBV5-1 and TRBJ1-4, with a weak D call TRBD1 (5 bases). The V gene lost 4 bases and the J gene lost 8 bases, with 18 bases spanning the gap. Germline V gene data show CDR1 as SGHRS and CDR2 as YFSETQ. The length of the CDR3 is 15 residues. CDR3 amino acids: CASSLGTGVREKLFF. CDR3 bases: TGCGCCAGCAGCCTCGGGACGGGAGTACGAGAAAAACTGTTTTTT.

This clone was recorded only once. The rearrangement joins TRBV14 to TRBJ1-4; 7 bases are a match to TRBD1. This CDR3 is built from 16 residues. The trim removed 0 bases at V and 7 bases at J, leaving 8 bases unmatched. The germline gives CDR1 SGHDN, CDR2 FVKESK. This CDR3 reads CASSQDIGGSREKLFF. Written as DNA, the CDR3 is TGTGCCAGCAGCCAAGATATAGGGGGCTCGCGTGAAAAACTGTTTTTT.

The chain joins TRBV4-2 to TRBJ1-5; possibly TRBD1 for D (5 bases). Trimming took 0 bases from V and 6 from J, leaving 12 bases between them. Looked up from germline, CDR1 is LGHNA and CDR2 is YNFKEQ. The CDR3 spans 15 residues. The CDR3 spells CASSQDRTMTQPQHF. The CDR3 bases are TGTGCCAGCAGCCAAGATAGGACAATGACTCAGCCCCAGCATTTT.

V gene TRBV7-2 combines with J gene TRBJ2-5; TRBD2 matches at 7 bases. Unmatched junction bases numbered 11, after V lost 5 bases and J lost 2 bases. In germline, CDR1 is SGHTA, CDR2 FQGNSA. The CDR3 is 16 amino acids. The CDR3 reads CASSPTWASGQETQYF. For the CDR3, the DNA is TGTGCCAGCAGCCCCACCTGGGCTAGCGGTCAAGAGACCCAGTACTTC.

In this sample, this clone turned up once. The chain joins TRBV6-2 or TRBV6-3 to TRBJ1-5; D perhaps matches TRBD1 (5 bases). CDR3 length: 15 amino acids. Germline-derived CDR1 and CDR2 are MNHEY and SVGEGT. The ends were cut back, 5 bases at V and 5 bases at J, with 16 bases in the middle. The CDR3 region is CASSLRRGGDQPQHF. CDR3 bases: TGTGCCAGCAGTCTTCGAAGGGGTGGGGATCAGCCCCAGCATTTT.

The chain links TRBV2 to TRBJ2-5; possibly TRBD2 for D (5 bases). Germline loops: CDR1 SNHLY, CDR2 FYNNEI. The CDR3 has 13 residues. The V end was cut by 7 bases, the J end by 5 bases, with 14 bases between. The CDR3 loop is CASNTGNSETQYF. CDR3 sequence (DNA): TGTGCCAGCAATACCGGGAATTCGGAGACCCAGTACTTC.

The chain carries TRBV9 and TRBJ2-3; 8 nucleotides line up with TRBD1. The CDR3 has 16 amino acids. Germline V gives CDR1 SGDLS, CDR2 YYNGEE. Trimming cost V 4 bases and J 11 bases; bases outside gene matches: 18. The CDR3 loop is CASSQTPPIEQGVQYF. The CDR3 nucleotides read TGTGCCAGCAGCCAAACTCCCCCAATTGAACAGGGGGTGCAGTATTTT.

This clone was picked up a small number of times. The CDR3 DNA follows: TGTGCCAGCAGTTCGACAGGGGGTAACTATGGCTACACCTTC. Its protein is CASSSTGGNYGYTF. This chain links TRBV27 with TRBJ1-2, with TRBD1 matching over 9 bases. The CDR3 runs to 14 residues. The V segment lost 4 bases and the J segment 1 base; nucleotides outside the gene matches: 1. Germline V CDR1 and CDR2: MNHEY, SMNVEV (reference sequence).

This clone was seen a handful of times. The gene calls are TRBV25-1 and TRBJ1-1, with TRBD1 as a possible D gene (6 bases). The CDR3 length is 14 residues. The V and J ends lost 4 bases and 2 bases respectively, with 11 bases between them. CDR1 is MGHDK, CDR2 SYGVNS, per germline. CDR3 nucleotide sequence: TGTGCCAGCAGTGGGAGACAGGTCAACACTGAAGCTTTCTTT. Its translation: CASSGRQVNTEAFF.

CDR3 sequence: CASSDGRGAVETQYF. In DNA form, the CDR3 reads TGTGCCAGCAGTGATGGCCGGGGGGCCGTGGAGACCCAGTACTTC. The chain joins TRBV2 to TRBJ2-5; D is perhaps TRBD2 (7 bases). The CDR3 totals 15 residues. The germline V and J ends were trimmed by 3 bases and 5 bases, with 16 bases remaining between them. Germline V gene sequence: CDR1 SNHLY, CDR2 FYNNEI.

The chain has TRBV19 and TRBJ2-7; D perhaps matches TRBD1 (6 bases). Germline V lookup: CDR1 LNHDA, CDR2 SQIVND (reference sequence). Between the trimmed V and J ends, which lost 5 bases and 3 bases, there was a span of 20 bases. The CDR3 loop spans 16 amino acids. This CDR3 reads CASSRTTGTTSYEQYF. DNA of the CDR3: TGTGCCAGTAGTCGAACAACCGGGACAACGAGCTACGAGCAGTACTTC.

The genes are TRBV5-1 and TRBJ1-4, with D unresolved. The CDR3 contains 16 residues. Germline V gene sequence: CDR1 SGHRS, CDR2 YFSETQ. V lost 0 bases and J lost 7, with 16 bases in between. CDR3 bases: TGCGCCAGCAGCTTGGCCCTAGCGGATTTTGGTGAAAAACTGTTTTTT. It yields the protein CASSLALADFGEKLFF.

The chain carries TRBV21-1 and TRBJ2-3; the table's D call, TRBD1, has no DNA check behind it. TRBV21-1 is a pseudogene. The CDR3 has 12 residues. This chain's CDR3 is CASSKKGDTQYF. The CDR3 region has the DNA TGTGCCAGCAGCAAAAAGGGGGATACGCAGTATTTT.